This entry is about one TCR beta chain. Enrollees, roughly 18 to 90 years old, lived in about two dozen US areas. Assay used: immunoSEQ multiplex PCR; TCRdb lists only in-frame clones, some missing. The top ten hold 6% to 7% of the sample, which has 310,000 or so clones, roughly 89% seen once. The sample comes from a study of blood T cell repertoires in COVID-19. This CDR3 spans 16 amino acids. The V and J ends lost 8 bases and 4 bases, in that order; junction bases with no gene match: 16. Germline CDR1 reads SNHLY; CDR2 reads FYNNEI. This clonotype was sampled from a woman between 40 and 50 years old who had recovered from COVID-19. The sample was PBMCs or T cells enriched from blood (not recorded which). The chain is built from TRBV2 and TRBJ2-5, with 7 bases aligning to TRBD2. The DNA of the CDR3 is TGTGCCAGCTCGAAAATGGGGAGGGCCCTCGGAGAGACCCAGTACTTC. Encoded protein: CASSKMGRALGETQYF. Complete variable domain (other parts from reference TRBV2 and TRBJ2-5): EPEVTQTPSHQVTQMGQEVILRCVPISNHLYFYWYRQILGQKVEFLVSFYNNEISEKSEIFDDQFSVERPDGSNFTLKIRSTKLEDSAMYFCASSKMGRALGETQYFGPGTRLLVL.